The T cell receptor (beta chain) under discussion was sequenced for a study of T cells in Graves' hyperthyroidism and ophthalmopathy. Study-level points and caveats: Most thyroid clonotypes with frequency above 0.001 were detected in blood.

Per germline, CDR1 SNHLY and CDR2 FYNNEI. Trimming removed 11 bases at V and 3 bases at J, with 11 bases between. The CDR3 loop spans 11 amino acids. TCR beta CDR3 regions were amplified from RNA transcripts. The HTBI primer set was used in a first-round RT-PCR of the TCR CDR3. TCRdb ran MiXCR on the multiplex PCR reads and lists one entry per CDR3 protein. Found here are roughly 300,000 distinct CDR3 sequences, approximately 14% of them singletons; the top ten hold 20% to 25%. Subjects aged 18 to 65 presented with newly diagnosed hyperthyroidism of less than 2 months' duration. Uncontrolled infection, other autoimmune disease, pregnancy or lactation excluded patients. PBMCs were collected from a roughly 9.7 ml volume of fresh peripheral blood. This clonotype was counted between two and nine times. Its antigen remains unknown.

The sequenced sample consisted of blood. The rearrangement links TRBV2 to TRBJ2-7, with D perhaps TRBD1 (5 bases). The receptor was isolated from a woman between 25 and 40 years old with Graves' hyperthyroidism. The DNA of the CDR3 is TGTGCCGGGGCAGATAACTACGAGCAGTACTTC. Its protein is CAGADNYEQYF.